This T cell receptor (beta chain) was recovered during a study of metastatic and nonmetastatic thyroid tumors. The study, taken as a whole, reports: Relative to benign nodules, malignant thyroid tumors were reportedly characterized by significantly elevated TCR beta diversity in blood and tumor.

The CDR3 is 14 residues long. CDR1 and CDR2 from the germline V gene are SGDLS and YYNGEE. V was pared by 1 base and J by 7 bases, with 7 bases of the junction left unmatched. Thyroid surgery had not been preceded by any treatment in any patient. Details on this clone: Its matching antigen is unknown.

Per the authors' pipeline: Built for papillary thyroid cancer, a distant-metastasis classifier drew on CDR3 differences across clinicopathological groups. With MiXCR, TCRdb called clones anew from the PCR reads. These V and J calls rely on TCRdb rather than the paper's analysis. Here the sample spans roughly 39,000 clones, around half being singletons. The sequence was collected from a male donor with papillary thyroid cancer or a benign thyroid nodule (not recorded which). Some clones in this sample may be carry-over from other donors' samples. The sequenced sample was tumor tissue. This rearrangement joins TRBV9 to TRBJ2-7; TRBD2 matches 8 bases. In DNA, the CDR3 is TGTGCCAGCAGCGTAACTAGCGGAGGAGGGGAGCAGTACTTC. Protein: CASSVTSGGGEQYF. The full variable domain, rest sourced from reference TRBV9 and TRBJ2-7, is DSGVTQTPKHLITATGQRVTLRCSPRSGDLSVYWYQQSLDQGLQFLIQYYNGEERAKGNILERFSAQQFPDLHSELNLSSLELGDSALYFCASSVTSGGGEQYFGPGTRLTVT.